These T cell receptor beta chains were read from a single sample in a study of radiotherapy plus CTLA-4 blockade in lung cancer. Sequencing was performed with immunoSEQ multiplex PCR; in TCRdb, only in-frame clones are kept and a portion is missing. Of some 30,000 clones in the sample, about 81% are singletons; the top ten hold about 22%. This specimen consisted of peripheral blood, obtained from a patient treated with radiotherapy plus ipilimumab. The source of these receptors is a human donor with non-small cell lung cancer that progressed on radiotherapy plus ipilimumab. Both conserved end residues are part of each CDR3. The D gene is left open where the match is weak. Expanded clones are given a class, and other clones once, few, many or no size at all.

TRBJ1-1	TRBD1	once	TRBV5-1	CASSPGQANTEAFF	TGCGCCAGCAGCCCGGGACAGGCGAACACTGAAGCTTTCTTT
TRBJ2-1	TRBD2	-	TRBV14	CASSHSGGRYNEQFF	TGTGCCAGCAGCCATAGCGGGGGCCGCTACAATGAGCAGTTCTTC
TRBJ2-5	-	-	TRBV5-4	CASSFFSQETQYF	TGTGCCAGCAGCTTTTTCAGTCAAGAGACCCAGTACTTC
TRBJ2-7	TRBD1	-	TRBV4-1	CASSQDPGQGFYEQYF	TGCGCCAGCAGCCAAGACCCGGGACAGGGTTTCTACGAGCAGTACTTC
TRBJ2-7	-	-	TRBV12-5	CASGLVLGGLPYEQYF	TGTGCTAGTGGTTTGGTACTTGGAGGGCTTCCTTACGAGCAGTACTTC
TRBJ1-5	-	-	TRBV5-8	CASSFGNQPQHF	TGTGCCAGCAGCTTCGGTAATCAGCCCCAGCATTTT
TRBJ2-2	TRBD1	-	TRBV19	CASNGQGTNTGELFF	TGTGCCAGTAATGGACAGGGGACGAACACCGGGGAGCTGTTTTTT
TRBJ2-1	TRBD2	-	TRBV7-2	CASSLALAGANEQFF	TGTGCCAGCAGCTTAGCGCTAGCGGGCGCAAATGAGCAGTTCTTC
TRBJ1-1	TRBD1	few	TRBV19	CASRRDRDTEAFF	TGTGCCAGTAGGAGGGACAGGGACACTGAAGCTTTCTTT
TRBJ2-2	TRBD2	few	TRBV6-5	CASRYGLENTGELFF	TGTGCCAGCAGATACGGACTAGAGAACACCGGGGAGCTGTTTTTT
TRBJ1-1	-	-	TRBV4-1	CASREDYRWVNTEAFF	TGCGCCAGCAGGGAGGATTACCGATGGGTGAACACTGAAGCTTTCTTT
TRBJ1-2	TRBD1	-	TRBV27	CASRSGQGVSYGYTF	TGTGCCAGCAGATCCGGACAGGGGGTTAGCTATGGCTACACCTTC
TRBJ1-2	-	-	TRBV4-1	CASSQEGVRQVNYGYTF	TGCGCCAGCAGCCAAGAAGGGGTGAGGCAGGTCAACTATGGCTACACCTTC
TRBJ2-5	TRBD2	-	TRBV7-8	CASSLTSGQETQYF	TGTGCCAGCAGCTTAACTAGCGGTCAAGAGACCCAGTACTTC
TRBJ1-2	-	-	TRBV11-1	CASSARDGGYGYTF	TGTGCCAGCAGCGCCCGGGACGGGGGTTATGGCTACACCTTC
TRBJ1-1	-	-	TRBV5-4	CASSLRARGGGTEAFF	TGTGCCAGCAGCTTGCGGGCGAGGGGAGGAGGAACTGAAGCTTTCTTT
TRBJ2-2	-	-	TRBV4-1	CASSQELYTGELFF	TGCGCCAGCAGCCAAGAACTTTACACCGGGGAGCTGTTTTTT
TRBJ2-2	TRBD1	-	TRBV5-6	CASSPLGTATNTGELFF	TGTGCCAGCAGCCCCCTGGGGACAGCCACGAACACCGGGGAGCTGTTTTTT
TRBJ1-4	TRBD1	-	TRBV5-1	CASSLATGSLNEKLFF	TGCGCCAGCAGCTTGGCGACAGGGTCCCTTAATGAAAAACTGTTTTTT
TRBJ2-5	-	-	TRBV9	CASSVSGGRGYGTQYF	TGTGCCAGCAGCGTAAGTGGGGGCCGAGGATATGGGACCCAGTACTTC
TRBJ2-7	TRBD1	-	TRBV6-1	CASSSQAGGSYEQYF	TGTGCCAGCAGTTCCCAGGCAGGGGGCTCCTACGAGCAGTACTTC
TRBJ2-3	-	-	TRBV7-2	CASSPGQNTDTQYF	TGTGCCAGCAGCCCTGGACAGAACACAGATACGCAGTATTTT
TRBJ2-2	TRBD2	-	TRBV7-3	CASSSQTSGGATGELFF	TGTGCCAGCAGCTCGCAGACTAGCGGGGGGGCCACCGGGGAGCTGTTTTTT
TRBJ1-2	TRBD1	-	TRBV18	CASSPRGTGTSGYTF	TGTGCCAGCTCACCACGTGGGACAGGGACTTCTGGCTACACCTTC
TRBJ2-1	TRBD2	-	TRBV4-1	CASSQVVAGGPGEQFF	TGCGCCAGCAGCCAAGTCGTAGCGGGGGGGCCTGGTGAGCAGTTCTTC
TRBJ1-1	-	once	TRBV7-2	CASSLGRARRRGTEAFF	TGTGCCAGCAGCTTAGGTCGGGCCAGGCGAAGGGGCACTGAAGCTTTCTTT
TRBJ1-2	-	once	TRBV5-1	CASSPGVEYGYTF	TGCGCCAGCAGCCCCGGGGTGGAATATGGCTACACCTTC
TRBJ1-5	-	-	TRBV11-2	CASSLVGLGQPQHF	TGTGCCAGCAGCTTAGTGGGGCTGGGTCAGCCCCAGCATTTT
TRBJ1-2	TRBD1	-	TRBV19	CASTPRADRGYGYTF	TGTGCCAGTACCCCACGGGCGGACAGGGGATATGGCTACACCTTC
TRBJ2-7	-	-	TRBV7-2	CASSLDGGPGEQYF	TGTGCCAGCAGCTTAGACGGGGGGCCGGGGGAGCAGTACTTC
TRBJ2-2	-	-	TRBV6-5	CASRRTGELFF	TGTGCCAGCAGGAGAACCGGGGAGCTGTTTTTT
TRBJ2-7	TRBD2	-	TRBV7-2	CASRQRGGGPSYEQYF	TGTGCCAGCAGACAGCGGGGGGGCGGCCCATCCTACGAGCAGTACTTC
TRBJ2-3	-	-	TRBV18	CASSPDPAGTQYF	TGTGCCAGCTCACCAGACCCCGCGGGTACGCAGTATTTT
TRBJ2-4	TRBD2	-	TRBV5-1	CASSAGGSVENIQYF	TGCGCCAGCAGCGCGGGGGGGTCGGTCGAAAACATTCAGTACTTC
TRBJ2-7	TRBD2	-	TRBV6-5	CASSPTSGGGYEQYF	TGTGCCAGCAGCCCGACTAGCGGGGGGGGCTACGAGCAGTACTTC
TRBJ2-7	-	-	TRBV6-5	CASSYAPRGSYEQYF	TGTGCCAGCAGTTATGCGCCCCGGGGATCCTACGAGCAGTACTTC
TRBJ2-5	TRBD1	-	TRBV5-1	CASRPGQGMWETQYF	TGCGCCAGCAGACCGGGACAGGGTATGTGGGAGACCCAGTACTTC
TRBJ2-7	-	-	TRBV4-1	CASSLLAQGTYEQYF	TGCGCCAGCAGCCTCTTGGCACAGGGCACCTACGAGCAGTACTTC
TRBJ1-2	-	-	TRBV4-1	CASSQGQNHGYTF	TGCGCCAGCAGCCAAGGACAGAATCATGGCTACACCTTC
TRBJ2-5	TRBD1	once	TRBV9	CASSVSQGAETQYF	TGTGCCAGCAGCGTATCCCAGGGGGCGGAGACCCAGTACTTC
TRBJ2-1	TRBD1	-	TRBV7-2	CATIGQGVNEQFF	TGTGCCACCATCGGACAGGGGGTGAATGAGCAGTTCTTC
TRBJ1-1	TRBD1	-	TRBV19	CASRKDRDGTEAFF	TGTGCCAGTAGAAAAGACAGGGACGGGACTGAAGCTTTCTTT
TRBJ2-3	-	-	TRBV5-4	CASSSPHGGSVGSDTQYF	TGTGCCAGCAGCTCCCCCCACGGGGGAAGCGTTGGGAGTGATACGCAGTATTTT
TRBJ1-6	TRBD1	-	TRBV10-3	CAIREGAATYNSPLHF	TGTGCCATCAGGGAGGGGGCCGCCACCTATAATTCACCCCTCCACTTT
TRBJ2-6	TRBD2	-	TRBV2	CASRLGEGVSGANVLTF	TGTGCCAGCAGGTTGGGGGAGGGAGTCTCTGGGGCCAACGTCCTGACTTTC
TRBJ1-2	-	-	TRBV5-5	CASSLEAGFGYGYTF	TGTGCCAGCAGCTTGGAGGCAGGATTTGGCTATGGCTACACCTTC
TRBJ2-7	-	-	TRBV5-4	CASSLDVMGREQYF	TGTGCCAGCAGCTTGGACGTGATGGGCCGGGAGCAGTACTTC
TRBJ2-2	TRBD2	few	TRBV7-3	CASSFGTSGGAGELFF	TGTGCCAGCAGCTTCGGGACTAGCGGGGGGGCCGGGGAGCTGTTTTTT
TRBJ1-2	TRBD1	once	TRBV6-5	CASRPGQSRYGYTF	TGTGCCAGCAGGCCGGGACAGAGCCGCTATGGCTACACCTTC